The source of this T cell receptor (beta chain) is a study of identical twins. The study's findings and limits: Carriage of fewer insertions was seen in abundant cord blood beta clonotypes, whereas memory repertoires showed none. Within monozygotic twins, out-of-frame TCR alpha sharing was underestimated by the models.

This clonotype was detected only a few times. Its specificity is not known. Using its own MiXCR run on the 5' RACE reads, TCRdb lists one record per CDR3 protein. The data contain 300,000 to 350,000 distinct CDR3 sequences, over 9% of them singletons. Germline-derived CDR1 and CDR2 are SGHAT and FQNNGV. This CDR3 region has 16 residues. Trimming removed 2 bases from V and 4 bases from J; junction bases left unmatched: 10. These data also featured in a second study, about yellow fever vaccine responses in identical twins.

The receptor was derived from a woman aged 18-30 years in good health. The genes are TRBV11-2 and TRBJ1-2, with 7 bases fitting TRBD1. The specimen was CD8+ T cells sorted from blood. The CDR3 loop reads CASSLTSGTDLYGYTF. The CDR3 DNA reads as TGTGCCAGCAGCTTAACTTCCGGGACAGACCTCTATGGCTACACCTTC.